This T cell receptor (beta chain) was identified during a study of graft-versus-host responses after intestinal transplantation. The overall study: Every one of the recipients received anti-thymocyte globulin induction and afterwards took tacrolimus and steroids for 3 to 4 years. Study results and limitations: GvH clones occurred in recipient marrow; some first appeared in ileum or blood. Some patients had graft-donor T cell macrochimerism. In their allografts, the ratios of graft-versus-host to host-versus-graft T cell clones were high.

Repertoires were generated with immunoSEQ multiplex PCR, while TCRdb's copy carries only in-frame clones and drops some. The repertoire consists of about 8,400 clones, with about 74% occurring once and the leading ten covering about 32%. A word on this clone: Its antigen is undetermined.

Lymphocytes from graft epithelium and lamina propria were isolated. The material sequenced was ileum tissue, taken 494 days after intestinal transplant. The origin of this receptor is a human patient who received an intestinal transplant, so some T cells may come from the graft donor.

CDR3 bases: TGTGCCAGCAGCTTTGGACAGAACACTGAAGCTTTCTTT. This codes for CASSFGQNTEAFF. The genes are TRBV11-2 and TRBJ1-1, with TRBD1 as a possible D gene (5 bases). Deletions cut 3 bases from V and 1 base from J, with 6 bases between. CDR1 and CDR2 from the germline V gene are SGHAT and FQNNGV. The CDR3 runs to 13 residues.